This T cell receptor beta chain was documented in a study of T-cell reconstitution after alpha-beta-depleted transplantation in children. This clonotype appeared many times. Unique molecular identifiers were used in preparing the TCRbeta library. TCRdb recomputed calls from the PCR reads with MiXCR, one row per CDR3 protein. The sample consists of around 340,000 distinct CDR3 sequences, roughly 13% of them appearing once. Trimming pared 5 bases from V and 0 bases from J, leaving 17 bases between. Germline lookup yields CDR1 SGHTA and CDR2 FQGTGA. The CDR3 is 16 residues long. This clonotype originated in a human donor who donated a stem cell graft to a child with Fanconi anemia. This specimen was PBMCs, taken from the stem cell graft. The V gene is TRBV7-3, the J gene TRBJ2-7; perhaps TRBD1 as D (6 bases). CDR3 sequence reads: CASSHGKAGDSYEQYF. The CDR3 DNA is TGTGCCAGCAGCCACGGGAAGGCAGGGGACTCCTACGAGCAGTACTTC.